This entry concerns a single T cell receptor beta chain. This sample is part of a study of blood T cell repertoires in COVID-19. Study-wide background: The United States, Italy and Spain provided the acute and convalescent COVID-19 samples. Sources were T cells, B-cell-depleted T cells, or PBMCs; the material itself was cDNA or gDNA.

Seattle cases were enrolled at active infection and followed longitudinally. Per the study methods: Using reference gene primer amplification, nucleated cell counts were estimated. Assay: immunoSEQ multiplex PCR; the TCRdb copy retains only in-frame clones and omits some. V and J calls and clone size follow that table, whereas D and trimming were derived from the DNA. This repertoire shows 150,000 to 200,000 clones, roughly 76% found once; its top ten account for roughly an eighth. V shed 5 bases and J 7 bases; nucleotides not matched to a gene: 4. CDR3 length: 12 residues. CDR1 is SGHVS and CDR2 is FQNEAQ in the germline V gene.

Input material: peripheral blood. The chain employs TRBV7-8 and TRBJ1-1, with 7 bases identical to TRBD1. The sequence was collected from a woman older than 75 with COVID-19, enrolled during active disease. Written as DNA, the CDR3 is TGTGCCAGCAGCCTGGGACAGCGTGAAGCTTTCTTT. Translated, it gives CASSLGQREAFF.